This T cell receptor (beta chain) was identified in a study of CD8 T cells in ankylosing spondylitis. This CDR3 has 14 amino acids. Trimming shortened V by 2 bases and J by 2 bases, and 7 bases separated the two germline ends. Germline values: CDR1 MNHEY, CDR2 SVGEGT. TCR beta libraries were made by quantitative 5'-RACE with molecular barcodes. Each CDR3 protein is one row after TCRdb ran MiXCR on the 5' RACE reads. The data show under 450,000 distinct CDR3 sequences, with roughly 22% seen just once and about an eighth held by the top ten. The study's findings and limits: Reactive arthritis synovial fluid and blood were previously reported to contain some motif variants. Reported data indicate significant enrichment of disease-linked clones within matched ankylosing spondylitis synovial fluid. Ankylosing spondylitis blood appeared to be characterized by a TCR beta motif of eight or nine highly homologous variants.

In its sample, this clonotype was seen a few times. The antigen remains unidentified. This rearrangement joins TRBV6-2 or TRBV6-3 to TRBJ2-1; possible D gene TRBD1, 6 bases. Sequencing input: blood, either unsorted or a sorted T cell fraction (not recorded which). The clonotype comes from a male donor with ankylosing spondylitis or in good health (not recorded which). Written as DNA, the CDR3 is TGTGCCAGCAGTTACACAGGGACCTACAATGAGCAGTTCTTC. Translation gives CASSYTGTYNEQFF.